This record covers a single TCR beta chain. This sample was included in a study of T cells in Graves' hyperthyroidism and ophthalmopathy. Authors of the study amplified TCR beta CDR3 regions from RNA transcripts. The TCR CDR3 first-round RT-PCR relied on the HTBI primer set. From the multiplex PCR reads, TCRdb called clonotypes with MiXCR, one entry per CDR3 protein. The sample records fewer than 450,000 distinct CDR3 sequences, approximately 18% being singletons. Per the germline V gene, CDR1 is SGHTA and CDR2 is FQGNSA. The ends were cut back, 5 bases at V and 2 bases at J, with 21 bases in the middle. The CDR3 contains 17 residues.

V is TRBV7-2 and J is TRBJ1-1; D is ambiguous. The sequence derives from a man between 18 and 35 years old with Graves' ophthalmopathy. Sequencing used blood. CDR3 residues: CASSRGQTGENNTEAFF. CDR3 DNA: TGTGCCAGCAGCCGCGGGCAGACCGGGGAGAATAACACTGAAGCTTTCTTT.